This TCR beta chain was documented in a study of breast tumors, draining lymph nodes, adjacent tissues. Study outcomes and limitations: Tumor repertoires ranked between lymph nodes and nontumor tissue in diversity, with V and J gene preferences. Most tumor T cells seemingly derive from lymph node, then expand in tumor.

Using its own MiXCR run on the multiplex PCR reads, TCRdb lists one record per CDR3 protein. The data contain about 140,000 distinct CDR3 sequences, 30% to 35% of them seen just once; the ten biggest clones take up around 2.5%. About this clonotype itself: Its matching antigen is unknown.

Germline lookup yields CDR1 SNHLY and CDR2 FYNNEI. V lost 7 bases and J 5 bases, leaving 32 bases between the germline ends. This CDR3 is built from 19 residues. Axillary draining lymph nodes of breast cancer patients supplied the node samples. V gene TRBV2 combines with J gene TRBJ2-5, with TRBD2 as a possible D gene (7 bases). This TCR came from a female donor with breast cancer. Some clones in this sample may be carry-over from other donors' samples. The sequencing sample was made of axillary lymph node tissue. The CDR3 loop is CASIARLALGGRGTETQYF. CDR3 in DNA: TGTGCCAGCATTGCCAGACTAGCATTGGGGGGGCGTGGTACGGAGACCCAGTACTTC.